These 30 T cell receptor beta chains came from one sample sequenced in a study of T-cell reconstitution after alpha-beta-depleted transplantation in children. TCRbeta library preparation incorporated unique molecular identifiers. TCRdb recomputed calls from the PCR reads with MiXCR, one row per CDR3 protein. The repertoire holds hundreds of thousands of distinct CDR3 sequences, with about 16% as singletons. The starting material was PBMCs, mostly from graft donor cells, obtained 360 days after TCRalphabeta/CD19-depleted stem cell transplant. These TCRs come from a boy younger than two who had a stem cell transplant for Wiskott-Aldrich syndrome, so the T cells may come from the graft donor.

This clonotype has only one observation. J is TRBJ2-3 and V is TRBV19, with TRBD1 matching over 7 bases. The V segment lost 6 bases and the J segment 1 base; nucleotides outside the gene matches: 7. CDR1 and CDR2 from the germline V gene are LNHDA and SQIVND (reference sequence). The CDR3 extends over 15 amino acids. DNA of the CDR3: TGTGCCAGTAGGAACAGGGGTAAGGGCACAGATACGCAGTATTTT. This sequence encodes CASRNRGKGTDTQYF.

Only a few counts were recorded for this clonotype. The J gene is TRBJ2-7, the V gene TRBV11-2, with TRBD2 matching 10 bases. Losses at the gene ends were 7 bases for V and 0 bases for J; bases not matched to a gene: 15. CDR3 length equals 18 residues. CDR1 SGHAT and CDR2 FQNNGV come from the germline V gene. CDR3 bases: TGTGCCAGCAACCCTACTCCGGGACTAGCGACCAGCTCCTACGAGCAGTACTTC. It translates to CASNPTPGLATSSYEQYF.

This clonotype has only a few counts. The chain combines TRBV20-1 with TRBJ2-2, with unresolved D. This CDR3 is 11 amino acids long. The V and J ends lost 6 bases and 3 bases respectively, with 5 bases between them. Germline V lookup: CDR1 DFQATT, CDR2 SNEGSKA (reference sequence). The CDR3 loop reads CSAADTGELFF. The CDR3 DNA reads as TGCAGTGCGGCGGACACCGGGGAGCTGTTTTTT.

V is TRBV5-4 and J is TRBJ2-2; D is perhaps TRBD1 (5 bases). CDR1 and CDR2 from the germline V gene are SGHNT and YYREEE (reference sequence). Trimming took off 0 bases at V and 4 bases at J, with 10 bases between the two ends. This CDR3 spans 15 amino acids. The CDR3, as DNA: TGTGCCAGCAGCTTGGAGGGGCGGTCCACCGGGGAGCTGTTTTTT. Amino acid sequence: CASSLEGRSTGELFF.

This clonotype turned up a few times. The gene calls are TRBV11-2 and TRBJ2-5; 9 bases match TRBD1. The CDR3 is made up of 17 amino acids. V lost 1 base, J lost 5 bases, and 11 bases stayed unmatched. Germline CDR1 and CDR2: SGHAT and FQNNGV. CDR3 loop: CASSLVPPGQGGETQYF. The CDR3 DNA reads as TGTGCCAGCAGCTTAGTTCCCCCGGGACAGGGAGGGGAGACCCAGTACTTC.

Many counts were recorded for this clonotype. V gene TRBV29-1 combines with J gene TRBJ2-3, with a weak D call TRBD1 (7 bases). From germline, CDR1 is SQVTM and CDR2 ANQGSEA. Trimming left V 6 bases short and J 4 bases short, with 20 bases between. This CDR3 is built from 15 residues. The CDR3 sequence is CSVPSATGRSDTQYF. The CDR3 coding sequence is TGCAGCGTCCCATCGGCGACAGGGAGGTCAGATACGCAGTATTTT.

This clonotype has just a few counts. The chain couples TRBV5-1 to TRBJ1-1; D is undetermined. The CDR3 runs 14 residues. Germline V lookup: CDR1 SGHRS, CDR2 YFSETQ. Trimming pared 0 bases from V and 1 base from J, leaving 7 bases between. The CDR3: CASSLGASNTEAFF. The DNA of the CDR3 is TGCGCCAGCAGCTTGGGGGCCTCGAACACTGAAGCTTTCTTT.

The chain carries TRBV7-6 and TRBJ2-7; tentatively, D is TRBD2 (5 bases). The germline V gene encodes CDR1 SGHVS and CDR2 FNYEAQ. CDR3 length equals 15 residues. The V gene lost 5 bases and the J gene lost 2 bases, with 16 bases spanning the gap. In nucleotides, the CDR3 is TGTGCCAGCAGCCGTGAAGAGGGCCGGACCTACGAGCAGTACTTC. It codes for CASSREEGRTYEQYF.

This sequence joins TRBV7-2 and TRBJ2-3; 10 bases line up with TRBD2. The CDR3 is 21 amino acids. Germline loops: CDR1 SGHTA, CDR2 FQGNSA. With V trimmed by 5 bases and J by 3 bases, 23 bases remained unmatched. In nucleotides, the CDR3 is TGTGCCAGCAGCCCAACCGTGGAAGGTAGTCCGGGACTAGCGAGAACAGATACGCAGTATTTT. It is translated as CASSPTVEGSPGLARTDTQYF.

The V and J genes are TRBV12-3 or TRBV12-4 and TRBJ2-7, with D perhaps being TRBD1 or TRBD2 (7 bases each). The V end lost 7 bases, the J end lost 4 bases, and 17 bases lay between the germline ends. The length of the CDR3 is 14 residues. CDR3: CASTREGAQYEQYF. CDR3 DNA sequence: TGTGCCAGCACAAGGGAGGGGGCGCAATACGAGCAGTACTTC.

V usage is TRBV5-1 and J usage is TRBJ2-1, with TRBD1 matching over 7 bases. After removal of 2 bases from V and 4 bases from J, the junction contained 9 bases not matched to a gene. The CDR3 spans 16 residues. CDR1 SGHRS and CDR2 YFSETQ come from the germline V gene. CDR3 region: CASSFPTGSEYNEQFF. In DNA, the CDR3 is TGCGCCAGCAGCTTCCCGACAGGGTCCGAATACAATGAGCAGTTCTTC.

This chain connects TRBV20-1 to TRBJ2-3, with 12 nucleotides matching TRBD2. Per the germline V gene, CDR1 is DFQATT and CDR2 is SNEGSKA (reference sequence). The length of the CDR3 is 14 residues. V was pared by 4 bases and J by 5 bases, with 4 bases of the junction left unmatched. CDR3 nucleotide sequence: TGCAGTGCTACACGACTAGCGGGAGTAGATACGCAGTATTTT. It codes for CSATRLAGVDTQYF.

The table lists this clonotype with a few counts. The DNA of the CDR3 is TGTGCCAGCAGCTCTAGCGAGAGCGGGGAATCCTACGAGCAGTACTTC. Translating it yields CASSSSESGESYEQYF. The rearrangement uses TRBV7-9 and TRBJ2-7, with 7 bases matching TRBD2. This CDR3 contains 16 residues. V lost 4 bases and J lost 1; bases outside the gene matches: 10. The germline CDR1 and CDR2 sequences are SEHNR and FQNEAQ (reference sequence).

This clonotype was counted between two and nine times. This chain connects TRBV6-5 to TRBJ2-3, with D hard to call. Germline CDR1 and CDR2: MNHEY and SVGAGI. The CDR3 has 14 residues. The germline V and J ends were trimmed by 0 bases and 2 bases, with 6 bases remaining between them. CDR3 bases: TGTGCCAGCAGTTACTCGTCCCTCACAGATACGCAGTATTTT. Translation: CASSYSSLTDTQYF.

This clonotype showed up just a few times. The V and J genes are TRBV20-1 and TRBJ1-3, with a tentative D call TRBD1 (5 bases). Trimming stripped 3 bases from V and 0 bases from J, with 15 bases between. The CDR3 runs to 16 residues. From germline, CDR1 is DFQATT and CDR2 SNEGSKA (reference sequence). Written as DNA, the CDR3 is TGCAGTGCTAGGGCCTACCAGGGTTACTCTGGAAACACCATATATTTT. It codes for CSARAYQGYSGNTIYF.

This clonotype has only a few counts. This chain links TRBV4-1 with TRBJ2-3; D gene ambiguous. The V gene lost 4 bases and the J gene lost 2 bases, with 10 bases spanning the gap. CDR1 and CDR2 from the germline V gene are MGHRA and YSYEKL. The CDR3 is 14 residues long. This CDR3 is CASSLLLHTDTQYF. The CDR3 region has the DNA TGCGCCAGCAGCCTGCTACTACACACAGATACGCAGTATTTT.

The chain recombines TRBV4-3 with TRBJ2-1; 13 bases line up with TRBD2. J was trimmed by 8 bases and V by 1 base; bases with no gene match: 8. This CDR3 comprises 17 residues. From germline, CDR1 is LGHNA and CDR2 YSLEER. The CDR3 DNA reads TGCGCCAGCAGCCAAGTCGGACTAGCGGGAGATATGTATGAGCAGTTCTTC. This codes for CASSQVGLAGDMYEQFF.

A few counts support this clonotype. The V gene is TRBV10-3, the J gene TRBJ1-1, with 7 bases lining up with TRBD1. The CDR3 is 14 residues long. V was pared by 6 bases and J by 0 bases, with 4 bases of the junction left unmatched. CDR1 ENHRY and CDR2 SYGVKD come from the germline V gene. Here the CDR3 reads CAISGDSLNTEAFF. CDR3 nucleotide sequence: TGTGCCATCAGCGGGGACAGCCTGAACACTGAAGCTTTCTTT.

The chain links TRBV7-2 to TRBJ2-7, with 11 bases lining up with TRBD2. The CDR3 consists of 17 residues. Germline lookup yields CDR1 SGHTA and CDR2 FQGNSA. J lost 2 bases, V lost 1 base, and 7 bases had no gene match. The CDR3 here is CASSLVFTSGSPYEQYF. CDR3 coding DNA: TGTGCCAGCAGCTTAGTGTTTACTAGCGGGAGCCCCTACGAGCAGTACTTC. The full variable domain, rest sourced from reference TRBV7-2 and TRBJ2-7, is GAGVSQSPSNKVTEKGKDVELRCDPISGHTALYWYRQSLGQGLEFLIYFQGNSAPDKSGLPSDRFSAERTGGSVSTLTIQRTQQEDSAVYLCASSLVFTSGSPYEQYFGPGTRLTVT.

This clonotype was seen a few times. The chain uses TRBV2 and TRBJ2-7, with a possible D match to TRBD1 (6 bases). Trimming stripped 5 bases from V and 5 bases from J, with 10 bases between. The CDR3 has 12 amino acids. Germline V gene lookup returns CDR1 SNHLY and CDR2 FYNNEI. As DNA, the CDR3 is TGTGCCAGCAGTAGCCACAGGGACGAGCAGTACTTC. Translation: CASSSHRDEQYF.

In its sample, this clonotype was seen a few times. The rearrangement uses TRBV5-1 and TRBJ2-2, with D tentatively TRBD1 or TRBD2 (5 bases each). V dropped 3 bases and J dropped 1 base, with 16 bases sitting between them. The CDR3 contains 17 residues. Germline CDR1 and CDR2: SGHRS and YFSETQ. CDR3 in DNA: TGCGCCAGCAGCTACCATCCCGGGACCCAGAACACCGGGGAGCTGTTTTTT. Its translation: CASSYHPGTQNTGELFF.

This clonotype turned up a few times. The genes are TRBV20-1 and TRBJ1-1; D is unclear. V gave up 3 bases and J gave up 1 base, with 6 bases separating them. Germline V gene lookup returns CDR1 DFQATT and CDR2 SNEGSKA (reference sequence). The CDR3 has 12 residues. This CDR3 reads CSASHKNTEAFF. CDR3 nucleotides: TGCAGTGCTAGCCACAAGAACACTGAAGCTTTCTTT.

This chain uses TRBV2 with TRBJ2-5, with 10 bases matching TRBD2. Germline values: CDR1 SNHLY, CDR2 FYNNEI. Unmatched junction bases numbered 13, after V lost 4 bases and J lost 5 bases. This CDR3 is 17 amino acids long. In DNA form, the CDR3 reads TGTGCCAGCAGTGTGTCGGAACTAGCGGGGCGGAGGGAGACCCAGTACTTC. Protein sequence: CASSVSELAGRRETQYF. Based on the CDR3 plus reference TRBV2 and TRBJ2-5, the full variable domain is EPEVTQTPSHQVTQMGQEVILRCVPISNHLYFYWYRQILGQKVEFLVSFYNNEISEKSEIFDDQFSVERPDGSNFTLKIRSTKLEDSAMYFCASSVSELAGRRETQYFGPGTRLLVL.

The V and J genes are TRBV4-1 and TRBJ2-3; D uncertain. There are 14 residues in the CDR3. CDR1 and CDR2 (germline): MGHRA, YSYEKL. The germline V and J ends were trimmed by 0 bases and 2 bases, with 6 bases remaining between them. CDR3 sequence (DNA): TGCGCCAGCAGCCAAGATTGGCTCACAGATACGCAGTATTTT. Translated: CASSQDWLTDTQYF.

The chain carries TRBV11-2 and TRBJ2-1; D not resolved. The V gene's germline CDR1 is SGHAT and CDR2 FQNNGV. The CDR3 spans 15 residues. Trimming left V 5 bases short and J 0 bases short, with 11 bases between. The CDR3 region has the DNA TGTGCCAGCAGCCCCCTTCTGAGCTCCTACAATGAGCAGTTCTTC. Translation: CASSPLLSSYNEQFF.

The chain joins TRBV6-2 or TRBV6-3 to TRBJ2-1; D not resolved. Germline V gene data show CDR1 as MNHEY and CDR2 as SVGEGT. The CDR3 length is 15 residues. V lost 5 bases, J lost 3 bases, and 14 bases lay in between. CDR3 amino acids: CASSVVAALYNEQFF. CDR3 nucleotide sequence: TGTGCCAGCAGTGTAGTCGCGGCCCTCTACAATGAGCAGTTCTTC.

The V and J genes are TRBV29-1 and TRBJ1-1, with 8 positions matching TRBD1. This CDR3 comprises 13 residues. The V segment lost 4 bases and the J segment 5 bases; nucleotides outside the gene matches: 6. The germline V gene has CDR1 SQVTM and CDR2 ANQGSEA. The CDR3 protein is CSVGPTGGTEAFF. CDR3 nucleotides: TGCAGCGTTGGACCTACAGGGGGAACTGAAGCTTTCTTT.

This clonotype was observed a few times. V is TRBV7-3 and J is TRBJ2-1, with D hard to call. The CDR3 consists of 21 residues. From germline, CDR1 is SGHTA and CDR2 FQGTGA. Trimming removed 1 base from V and 4 bases from J, with 29 bases in between. CDR3 loop: CASSLRAPKDVLGKPYNEQFF. CDR3 bases: TGTGCCAGCAGCTTAAGGGCCCCAAAAGACGTCTTGGGGAAACCATACAATGAGCAGTTCTTC.

The V call is TRBV12-1, the J call TRBJ2-7. TRBV12-1 is assigned pseudogene status. The CDR3 runs 12 residues. CDR3 sequence reads: CARSGSSYEQYF. The CDR3 DNA follows: TGTGCCAGAAGCGGGAGCTCCTACGAGCAGTACTTC.

The chain links TRBV10-3 to TRBJ2-1; D is unresolved. From germline, CDR1 is ENHRY and CDR2 SYGVKD. V was trimmed by 10 bases and J by 7 bases, leaving 17 bases between them. The CDR3 length is 13 residues. This chain's CDR3 is CATTTEPRNEQFF. In DNA, the CDR3 is TGTGCCACCACGACGGAGCCAAGGAATGAGCAGTTCTTC.